This T cell receptor (beta chain) derives from a study of radiotherapy plus CTLA-4 blockade in lung cancer. On the study more broadly: Objective response was observed in around a sixth of patients, and disease control in approximately 33%.

The CDR3 has 13 residues. V shed 11 bases and J 5 bases; nucleotides not matched to a gene: 9. Germline CDR1 MNHEY, CDR2 SVGAGI. Only in-frame clones appear in the TCRdb table, and some are missing; sequencing was by immunoSEQ multiplex PCR. The sample shows approximately 28,000 clones, about four fifths of them seen only once. Study outcomes and limitations: After treatment with radiotherapy plus ipilimumab, TCR clones that came from the tumor expanded in blood. How blood T cell clones changed early, along with interferon-beta, reportedly forecast response best.

A note on this clone: The antigen remains undetermined.

The sequence was collected from a human donor with non-small cell lung cancer that progressed on radiotherapy plus ipilimumab. The sequences come from peripheral blood, collected from a patient treated with radiotherapy plus ipilimumab. J is TRBJ2-3 and V is TRBV6-5; 8 bases align to TRBD1. The CDR3 DNA sequence: TGTGCCTCGGCGCCGACAGGGGTAGATACGCAGTATTTT. Translation: CASAPTGVDTQYF.